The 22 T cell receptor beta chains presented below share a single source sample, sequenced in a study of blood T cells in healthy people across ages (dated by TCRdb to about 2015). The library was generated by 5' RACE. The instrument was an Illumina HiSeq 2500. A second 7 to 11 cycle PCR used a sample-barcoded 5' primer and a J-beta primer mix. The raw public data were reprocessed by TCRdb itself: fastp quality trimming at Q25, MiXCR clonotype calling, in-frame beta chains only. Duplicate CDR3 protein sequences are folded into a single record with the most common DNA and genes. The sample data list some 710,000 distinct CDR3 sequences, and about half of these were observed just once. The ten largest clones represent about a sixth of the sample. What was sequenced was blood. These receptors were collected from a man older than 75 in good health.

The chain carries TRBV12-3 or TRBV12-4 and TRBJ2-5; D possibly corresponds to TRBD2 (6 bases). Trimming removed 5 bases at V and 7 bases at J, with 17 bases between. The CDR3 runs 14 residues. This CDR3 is CASSTYLGLWTQYF. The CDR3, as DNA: TGTGCCAGCAGTACCTACTTGGGACTGTGGACCCAGTACTTC.

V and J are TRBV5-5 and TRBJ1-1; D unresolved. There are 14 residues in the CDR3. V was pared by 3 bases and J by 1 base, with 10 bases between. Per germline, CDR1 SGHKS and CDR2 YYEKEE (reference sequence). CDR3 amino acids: CASSWSTENTEAFF. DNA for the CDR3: TGTGCCAGCAGCTGGTCCACAGAGAACACTGAAGCTTTCTTT. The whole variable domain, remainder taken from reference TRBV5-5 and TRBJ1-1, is DAGVTQSPTHLIKTRGQQVTLRCSPISGHKSVSWYQQVLGQGPQFIFQYYEKEERGRGNFPDRFSARQFPNYSSELNVNALLLGDSALYLCASSWSTENTEAFFGQGTRLTVV.

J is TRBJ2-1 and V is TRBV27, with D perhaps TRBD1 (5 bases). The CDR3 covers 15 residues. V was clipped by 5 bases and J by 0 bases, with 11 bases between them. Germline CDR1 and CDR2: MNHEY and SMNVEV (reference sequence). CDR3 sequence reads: CASSRTPYSYNEQFF. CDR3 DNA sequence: TGTGCCAGCAGTCGGACACCCTACTCCTACAATGAGCAGTTCTTC.

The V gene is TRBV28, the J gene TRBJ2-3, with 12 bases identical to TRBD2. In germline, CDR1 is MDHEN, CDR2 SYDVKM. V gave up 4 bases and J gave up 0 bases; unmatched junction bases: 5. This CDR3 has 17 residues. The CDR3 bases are TGTGCCAGCAGTTCCTCCGGACTAGCGGGAAGCACAGATACGCAGTATTTT. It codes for CASSSSGLAGSTDTQYF.

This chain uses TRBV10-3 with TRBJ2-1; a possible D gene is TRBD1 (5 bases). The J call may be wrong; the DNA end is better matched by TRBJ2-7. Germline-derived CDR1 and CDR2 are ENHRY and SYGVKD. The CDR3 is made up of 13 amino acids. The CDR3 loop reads CAISDRVENEQYF. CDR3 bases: TGTGCCATCAGTGACAGGGTAGAAAATGAGCAGTACTTC.

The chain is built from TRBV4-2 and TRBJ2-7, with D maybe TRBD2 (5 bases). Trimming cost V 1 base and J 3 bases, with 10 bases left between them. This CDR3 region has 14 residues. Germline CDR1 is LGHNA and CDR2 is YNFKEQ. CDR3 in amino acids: CASSQGAGDYEQYF. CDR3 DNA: TGTGCCAGCAGCCAAGGAGCCGGGGACTACGAGCAGTACTTC.

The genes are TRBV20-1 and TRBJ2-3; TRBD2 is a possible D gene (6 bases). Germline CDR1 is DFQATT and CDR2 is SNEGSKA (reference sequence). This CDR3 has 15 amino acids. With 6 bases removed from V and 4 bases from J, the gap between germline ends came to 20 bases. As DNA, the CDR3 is TGCAGTGCCCGTTCCACTTCGGGAGAACCAGATACGCAGTATTTT. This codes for CSARSTSGEPDTQYF.

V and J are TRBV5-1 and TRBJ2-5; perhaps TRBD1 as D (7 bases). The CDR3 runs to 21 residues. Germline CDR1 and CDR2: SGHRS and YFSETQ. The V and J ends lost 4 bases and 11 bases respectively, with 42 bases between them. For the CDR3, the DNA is TGCGCCAGCAGCCCCCAAGGCGGGGACAGAAAAGCCCCCTCGACCCACAATGAGCAGTACTTC. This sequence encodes CASSPQGGDRKAPSTHNEQYF.

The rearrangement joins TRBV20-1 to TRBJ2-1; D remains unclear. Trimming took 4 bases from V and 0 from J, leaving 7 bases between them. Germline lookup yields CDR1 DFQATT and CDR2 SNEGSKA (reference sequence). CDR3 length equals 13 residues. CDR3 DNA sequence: TGCAGTGCTAAACACCCCTCCTACAATGAGCAGTTCTTC. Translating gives CSAKHPSYNEQFF.

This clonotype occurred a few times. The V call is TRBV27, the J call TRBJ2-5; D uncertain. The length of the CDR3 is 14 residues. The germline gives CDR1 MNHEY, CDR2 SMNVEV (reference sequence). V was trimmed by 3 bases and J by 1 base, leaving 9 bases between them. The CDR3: CASSFWASQETQYF. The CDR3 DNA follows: TGTGCCAGCAGTTTTTGGGCTAGCCAAGAGACCCAGTACTTC.

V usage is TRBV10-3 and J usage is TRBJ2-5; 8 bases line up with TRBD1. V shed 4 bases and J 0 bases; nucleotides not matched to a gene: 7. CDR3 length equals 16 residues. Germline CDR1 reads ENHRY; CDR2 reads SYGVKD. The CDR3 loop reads CAISAGQGVYQETQYF. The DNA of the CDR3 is TGTGCCATCAGTGCCGGACAGGGCGTGTACCAAGAGACCCAGTACTTC.

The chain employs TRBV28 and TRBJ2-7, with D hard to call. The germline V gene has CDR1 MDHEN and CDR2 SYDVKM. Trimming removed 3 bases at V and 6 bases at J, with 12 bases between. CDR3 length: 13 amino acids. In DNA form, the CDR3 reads TGTGCCAGCAGTTTTTCCGCGGTCCGCGAGCAGTACTTC. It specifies CASSFSAVREQYF.

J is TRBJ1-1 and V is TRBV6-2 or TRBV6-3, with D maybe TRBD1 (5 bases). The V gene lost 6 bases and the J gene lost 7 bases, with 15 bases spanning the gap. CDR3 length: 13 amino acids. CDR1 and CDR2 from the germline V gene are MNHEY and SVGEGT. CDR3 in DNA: TGTGCCAGCAGAACAATGACAGTGGGTGAAGCTTTCTTT. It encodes CASRTMTVGEAFF.

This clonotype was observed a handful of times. This chain's CDR3 is CASSLSTGATDTQYF. CDR3 DNA: TGTGCCAGCAGCTTAAGTACAGGGGCGACAGATACGCAGTATTTT. This chain connects TRBV7-9 to TRBJ2-3; 7 positions match TRBD1. Germline V lookup: CDR1 SEHNR, CDR2 FQNEAQ (reference sequence). The CDR3 length is 15 residues. The V gene end was trimmed by 2 bases and the J gene end by 3 bases; junction bases not matched to a gene: 5.

This CDR3 reads CASSLGTSGRFSTDTQYF. In DNA form, the CDR3 reads TGCGCCAGCAGCCTCGGGACTAGCGGGAGGTTTAGCACAGATACGCAGTATTTT. V gene TRBV5-1 combines with J gene TRBJ2-3; 15 nucleotides align to TRBD2. Germline V gene lookup returns CDR1 SGHRS and CDR2 YFSETQ. V was pared by 4 bases and J by 0 bases, with 6 bases of the junction left unmatched. The length of the CDR3 is 18 residues.

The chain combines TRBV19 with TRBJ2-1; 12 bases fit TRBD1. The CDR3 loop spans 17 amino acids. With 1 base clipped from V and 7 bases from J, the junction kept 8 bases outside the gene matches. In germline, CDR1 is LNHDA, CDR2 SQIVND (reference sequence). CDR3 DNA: TGTGCCAGTAGTATAGGCGTGGGACAGGGGGCGCGGAATGAGCAGTTCTTC. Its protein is CASSIGVGQGARNEQFF.

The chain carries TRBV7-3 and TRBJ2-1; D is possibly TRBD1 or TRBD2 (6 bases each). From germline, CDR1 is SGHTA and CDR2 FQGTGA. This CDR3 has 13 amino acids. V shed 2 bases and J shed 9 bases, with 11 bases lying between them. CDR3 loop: CASSLGGRGEQFF. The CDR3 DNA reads TGTGCCAGCAGCTTAGGGGGGCGCGGTGAGCAGTTCTTC.

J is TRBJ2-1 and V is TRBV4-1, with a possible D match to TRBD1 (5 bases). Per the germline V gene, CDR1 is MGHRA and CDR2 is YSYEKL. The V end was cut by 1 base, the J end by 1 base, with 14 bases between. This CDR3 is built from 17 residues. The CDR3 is CASSQGHGAGSYNEQFF. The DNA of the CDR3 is TGCGCCAGCAGCCAAGGGCACGGTGCAGGGTCCTACAATGAGCAGTTCTTC.

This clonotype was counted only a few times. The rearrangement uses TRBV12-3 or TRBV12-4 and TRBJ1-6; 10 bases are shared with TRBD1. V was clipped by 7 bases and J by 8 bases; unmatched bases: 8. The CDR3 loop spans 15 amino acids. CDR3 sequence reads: CASTLRGTGDSPLHF. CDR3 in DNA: TGTGCCAGCACCCTAAGGGGGACAGGGGATTCACCCCTCCACTTT.

CDR3 amino acids: CSVRLNNRGEQYF. In DNA, the CDR3 is TGCAGCGTTCGCTTGAACAACCGGGGGGAGCAGTACTTC. This sequence joins TRBV29-1 and TRBJ2-7; a possible D gene is TRBD2 (6 bases). Germline V gene lookup returns CDR1 SQVTM and CDR2 ANQGSEA. V lost 5 bases to trimming and J lost 7 bases, with 18 bases between them. CDR3 size: 13 residues.

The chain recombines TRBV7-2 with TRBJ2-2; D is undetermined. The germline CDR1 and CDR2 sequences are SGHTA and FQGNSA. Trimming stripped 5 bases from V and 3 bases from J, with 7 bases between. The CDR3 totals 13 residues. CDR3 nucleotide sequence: TGTGCCAGCAGCGGGGATTACACCGGGGAGCTGTTTTTT. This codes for CASSGDYTGELFF.

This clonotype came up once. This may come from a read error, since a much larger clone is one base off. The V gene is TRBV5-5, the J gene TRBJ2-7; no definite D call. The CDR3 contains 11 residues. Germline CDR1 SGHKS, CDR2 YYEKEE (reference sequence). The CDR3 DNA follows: TGTGCCGGCAGCTTCAGTTCCGAGCAGTACTTC. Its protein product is CAGSFSSEQYF. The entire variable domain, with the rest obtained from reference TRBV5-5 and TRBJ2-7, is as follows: DAGVTQSPTHLIKTRGQQVTLRCSPISGHKSVSWYQQVLGQGPQFIFQYYEKEERGRGNFPDRFSARQFPNYSSELNVNALLLGDSALYLCAGSFSSEQYFGPGTRLTVT.